One sample yielded the 7 T cell receptor beta chains listed below, sequenced in a study of T-cell memory formation after mild COVID-19. TCRdb re-called the 5' RACE reads with MiXCR, one entry per CDR3 protein. The sample has some 290,000 distinct CDR3 sequences, around 16% seen once. The sequencing input was PBMCs or a T cell subset sorted from them (not recorded which). The receptors shown here come from a young man who had mild COVID-19 (a few samples of this study predate the infection). Cell type and time point are not known.

The rearrangement uses TRBV29-1 and TRBJ2-1; TRBD1 might be the D (6 bases). V was trimmed by 2 bases and J by 0 bases, leaving 14 bases between them. Germline CDR1 SQVTM, CDR2 ANQGSEA. The CDR3 is made up of 16 amino acids. CDR3 amino acids: CSVERDGQSSYNEQFF. The CDR3 bases are TGCAGCGTTGAACGCGACGGACAGAGCTCCTACAATGAGCAGTTCTTC.

The J gene is TRBJ1-1, the V gene TRBV18; D is ambiguous. The CDR3 covers 15 residues. Germline V gene data show CDR1 as KGHSH and CDR2 as LQKENI. Deletions cut 1 base from V and 4 bases from J, with 13 bases between. CDR3 DNA: TGTGCCAGCTCACCACTTTTCGGGCCCGGCACTGAAGCTTTCTTT. Its protein product is CASSPLFGPGTEAFF.

This clonotype was detected only a few times. The chain carries TRBV20-1 and TRBJ1-5; D gene unclear. The V end was cut by 6 bases, the J end by 0 bases, with 9 bases between. The CDR3 totals 13 residues. Germline assignment: CDR1 DFQATT and CDR2 SNEGSKA (reference sequence). This chain's CDR3 is CSAEDISNQPQHF. The CDR3 DNA reads TGCAGTGCGGAAGACATTAGCAATCAGCCCCAGCATTTT.

The chain employs TRBV20-1 and TRBJ2-5; D call uncertain. V was cut by 3 bases and J by 5 bases, with 13 bases left in between. Per the germline V gene, CDR1 is DFQATT and CDR2 is SNEGSKA (reference sequence). CDR3 size: 13 residues. The CDR3 region has the DNA TGCAGTGCTAGTGGAGCTAGTATCGAGACCCAGTACTTC. It translates to CSASGASIETQYF.

This clonotype was observed many times. The genes are TRBV20-1 and TRBJ2-1; 8 nucleotides align to TRBD1. Germline loops: CDR1 DFQATT, CDR2 SNEGSKA (reference sequence). This CDR3 comprises 15 residues. V shed 0 bases and J 7 bases; nucleotides not matched to a gene: 8. This CDR3 is CSARDKTGAGNEQFF. CDR3 nucleotides: TGCAGTGCTAGAGACAAGACAGGGGCCGGGAATGAGCAGTTCTTC.

This clonotype occurred a few times. The gene calls are TRBV7-9 and TRBJ2-3; a possible D gene is TRBD2 (5 bases). Germline V gene lookup returns CDR1 SEHNR and CDR2 FQNEAQ (reference sequence). CDR3 size: 13 residues. Trimming took off 0 bases at V and 14 bases at J, with 15 bases between the two ends. Here the CDR3 reads CASSLASEGLGYF. The CDR3 bases are TGTGCCAGCAGCTTAGCCAGTGAGGGTCTGGGGTATTTT.

For the CDR3, the DNA is TGTGCCAGCAGCCAAGTCCCGACAGGGGGGAACTATGGCTACACCTTC. This encodes CASSQVPTGGNYGYTF. The rearrangement joins TRBV14 to TRBJ1-2; TRBD1 agrees at 9 bases. V shed 1 base, J shed 2 bases, and the junction held 5 bases outside the gene matches. CDR3 size: 16 residues. Germline assignment: CDR1 SGHDN and CDR2 FVKESK.